Presented here are 9 T cell receptor beta chains from one specimen sequenced in a study of CD8+ T cells in alopecia areata. Isolated RNA was reverse transcribed into cDNA used as the sequencing template. Assay: immunoSEQ multiplex PCR; the TCRdb copy retains only in-frame clones and omits some. The sample carries 150,000 to 200,000 clones, around 64% recorded once. The sequencing used CD8+ T cells sorted from blood, collected at week 0. The receptor set was obtained from a human donor with alopecia areata.

There are a few counts of this clone. The chain uses TRBV7-6 and TRBJ2-7; D ambiguous. The germline V and J ends were trimmed by 3 bases and 6 bases, with 18 bases remaining between them. The CDR3 loop spans 15 amino acids. The germline V gene has CDR1 SGHVS and CDR2 FNYEAQ. The CDR3 DNA reads as TGTGCCAGCAGCTTGAATCAAAGGGCCGTCAGCGAGCAGTACTTC. Its protein is CASSLNQRAVSEQYF.

This sequence joins TRBV4-2 and TRBJ2-7; D unresolved. The CDR3 spans 13 residues. The V end was cut by 6 bases, the J end by 2 bases, with 11 bases between. Germline loops: CDR1 LGHNA, CDR2 YNFKEQ. The CDR3: CASRPDTTYEQYF. Here the CDR3 DNA reads TGTGCCAGCAGACCCGACACAACCTACGAGCAGTACTTC.

V usage is TRBV27 and J usage is TRBJ2-3, with D possibly being TRBD1 (7 bases). CDR3 size: 12 residues. Deletions cut 4 bases from V and 10 bases from J, with 12 bases between. Germline loops: CDR1 MNHEY, CDR2 SMNVEV (reference sequence). CDR3 sequence reads: CASSSQGGPQYF. The CDR3 nucleotides read TGTGCCAGCAGTTCGCAGGGGGGCCCGCAGTATTTT.

The J gene is TRBJ2-1, the V gene TRBV5-1; no definite D call. Germline assignment: CDR1 SGHRS and CDR2 YFSETQ. The V gene lost 0 bases and the J gene lost 4 bases, with 2 bases spanning the gap. The CDR3 is made up of 12 amino acids. CDR3 sequence reads: CASSLEYNEQFF. CDR3 DNA sequence: TGCGCCAGCAGCTTGGAGTACAATGAGCAGTTCTTC.

This chain uses TRBV9 with TRBJ2-3, with D perhaps being TRBD1 or TRBD2 (5 bases each). The V and J ends lost 3 bases and 0 bases respectively, with 11 bases between them. Looked up from germline, CDR1 is SGDLS and CDR2 is YYNGEE. The CDR3 has 15 residues. The CDR3 bases are TGTGCCAGCAGCGGGGGGATATCTAGCACAGATACGCAGTATTTT. Protein product: CASSGGISSTDTQYF.

A few counts support this clone. The chain recombines TRBV5-1 with TRBJ2-1, with D possibly being TRBD2 (6 bases). CDR1 is SGHRS, CDR2 YFSETQ, per germline. The CDR3 contains 19 residues. The V end lost 1 base, the J end lost 4 bases, and 24 bases lay between the germline ends. This CDR3 reads CASSLPGTGDPSEYNEQFF. The CDR3, as DNA: TGCGCCAGCAGCTTGCCCGGGACGGGGGACCCATCAGAGTACAATGAGCAGTTCTTC.

This chain uses TRBV4-2 with TRBJ2-4; no clear D gene. Trimming removed 0 bases at V and 10 bases at J, with 16 bases between. CDR1 and CDR2 (germline): LGHNA, YNFKEQ. This CDR3 spans 15 amino acids. The CDR3, as DNA: TGTGCCAGCAGCCAAGATCTGGAAAGGGCACGGATTCAGTACTTC. It yields the protein CASSQDLERARIQYF.

V usage is TRBV30 and J usage is TRBJ1-2, with D tentatively TRBD1 (6 bases). CDR1 and CDR2 (germline): GTSNPN, SVGIG (reference sequence). Trimming shortened V by 4 bases and J by 7 bases, and 13 bases separated the two germline ends. CDR3 length: 12 amino acids. This CDR3 reads CAWTNVRGGYTF. CDR3 in DNA: TGTGCCTGGACGAACGTCAGGGGTGGCTACACCTTC.

J is TRBJ1-5 and V is TRBV29-1; 7 nucleotides line up with TRBD1. V lost 3 bases to trimming and J lost 5 bases; unmatched junction nucleotides: 4. This CDR3 spans 13 amino acids. Germline loops: CDR1 SQVTM, CDR2 ANQGSEA. The CDR3 DNA is TGCAGCGTTGAGGAGGGGGCAGATCAGCCCCAGCATTTT. This encodes CSVEEGADQPQHF.